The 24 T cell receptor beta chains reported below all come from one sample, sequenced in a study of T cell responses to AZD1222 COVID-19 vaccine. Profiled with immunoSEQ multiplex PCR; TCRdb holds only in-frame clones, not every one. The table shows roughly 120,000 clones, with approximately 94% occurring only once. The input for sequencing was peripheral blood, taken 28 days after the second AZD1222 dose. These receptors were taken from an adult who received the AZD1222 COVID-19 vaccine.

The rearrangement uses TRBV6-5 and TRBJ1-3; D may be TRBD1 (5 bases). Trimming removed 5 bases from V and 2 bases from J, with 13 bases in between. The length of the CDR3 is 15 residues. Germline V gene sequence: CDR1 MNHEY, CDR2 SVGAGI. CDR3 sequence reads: CASSRGTPTGNTIYF. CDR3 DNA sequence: TGTGCCAGCAGTCGGGGGACCCCCACTGGAAACACCATATATTTT.

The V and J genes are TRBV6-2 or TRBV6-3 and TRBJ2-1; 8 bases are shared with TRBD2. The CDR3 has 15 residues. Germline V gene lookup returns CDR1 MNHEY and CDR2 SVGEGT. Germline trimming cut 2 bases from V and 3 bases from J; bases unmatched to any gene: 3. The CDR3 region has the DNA TGTGCCAGCAGTTACGTACGGGGGGGCTACAATGAGCAGTTCTTC. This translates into CASSYVRGGYNEQFF.

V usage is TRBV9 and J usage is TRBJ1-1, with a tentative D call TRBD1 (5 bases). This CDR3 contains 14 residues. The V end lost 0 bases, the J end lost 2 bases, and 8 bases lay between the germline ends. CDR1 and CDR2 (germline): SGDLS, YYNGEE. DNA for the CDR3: TGTGCCAGCAGCGTAGGGCAGGGCAACACTGAAGCTTTCTTT. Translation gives CASSVGQGNTEAFF.

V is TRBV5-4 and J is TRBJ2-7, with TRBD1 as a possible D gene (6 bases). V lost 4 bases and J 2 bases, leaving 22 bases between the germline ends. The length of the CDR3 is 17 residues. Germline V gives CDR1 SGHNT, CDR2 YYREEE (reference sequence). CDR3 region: CASSQAGGRGSTYEQYF. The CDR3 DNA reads TGTGCCAGCAGCCAAGCTGGGGGCCGGGGATCAACCTACGAGCAGTACTTC.

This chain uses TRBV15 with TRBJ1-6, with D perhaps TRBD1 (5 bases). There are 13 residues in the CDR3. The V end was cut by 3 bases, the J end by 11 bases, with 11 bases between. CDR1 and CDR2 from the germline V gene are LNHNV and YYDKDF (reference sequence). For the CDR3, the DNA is TGTGCCACCAGCAGCGGCAGGGCGGCACCCCTCCACTTT. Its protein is CATSSGRAAPLHF. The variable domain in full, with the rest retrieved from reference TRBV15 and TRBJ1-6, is DAMVIQNPRYQVTQFGKPVTLSCSQTLNHNVMYWYQQKSSQAPKLLFHYYDKDFNNEADTPDNFQSRRPNTSFCFLDIRSPGLGDTAMYLCATSSGRAAPLHFGNGTRLTVT.

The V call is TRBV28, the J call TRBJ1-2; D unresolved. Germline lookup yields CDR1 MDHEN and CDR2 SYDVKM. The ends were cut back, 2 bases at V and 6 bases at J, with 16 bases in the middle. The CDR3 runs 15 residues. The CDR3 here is CASSLIRTPADGYTF. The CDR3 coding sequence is TGTGCCAGCAGTTTAATTAGGACCCCCGCGGATGGCTACACCTTC.

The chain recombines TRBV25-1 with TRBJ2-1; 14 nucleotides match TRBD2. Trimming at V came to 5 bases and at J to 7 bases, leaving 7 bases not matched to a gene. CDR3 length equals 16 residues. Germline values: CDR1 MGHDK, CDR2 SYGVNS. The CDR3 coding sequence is TGTGCCAGCAGTAGACTAGCGGGGGGGCTCCTTAATGAGCAGTTCTTC. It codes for CASSRLAGGLLNEQFF. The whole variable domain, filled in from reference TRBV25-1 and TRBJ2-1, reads EADIYQTPRYLVIGTGKKITLECSQTMGHDKMYWYQQDPGMELHLIHYSYGVNSTEKGDLSSESTVSRIRTEHFPLTLESARPSHTSQYLCASSRLAGGLLNEQFFGPGTRLTVL.

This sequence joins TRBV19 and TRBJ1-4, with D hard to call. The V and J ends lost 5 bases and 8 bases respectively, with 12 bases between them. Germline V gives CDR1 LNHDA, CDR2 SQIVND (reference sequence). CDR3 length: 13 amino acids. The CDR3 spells CASSPDFTEKLFF. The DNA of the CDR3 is TGTGCCAGTAGTCCAGATTTTACGGAAAAACTGTTTTTT.

CDR3 in amino acids: CAWAGGRTLRAAEAFF. The CDR3, as DNA: TGTGCCTGGGCAGGGGGACGGACCCTCCGGGCAGCTGAAGCTTTCTTT. The chain recombines TRBV30 with TRBJ1-1, with 7 bases that match TRBD1. CDR1 GTSNPN and CDR2 SVGIG come from the germline V gene (reference sequence). The CDR3 is made up of 16 amino acids. V lost 5 bases, J lost 6 bases, and 18 bases stayed unmatched.

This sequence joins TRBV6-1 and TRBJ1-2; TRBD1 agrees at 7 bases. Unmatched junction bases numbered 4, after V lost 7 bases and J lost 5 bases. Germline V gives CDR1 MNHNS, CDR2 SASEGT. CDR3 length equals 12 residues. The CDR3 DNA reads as TGTGCCAGCAACGGACAGGATTATGGCTACACCTTC. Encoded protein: CASNGQDYGYTF.

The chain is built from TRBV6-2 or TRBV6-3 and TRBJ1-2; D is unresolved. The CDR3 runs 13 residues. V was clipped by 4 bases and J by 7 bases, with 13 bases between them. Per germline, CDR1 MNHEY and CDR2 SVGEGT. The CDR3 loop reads CASSSLRIAGYTF. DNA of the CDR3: TGTGCCAGCAGTTCCCTGCGAATTGCTGGCTACACCTTC.

CDR3 DNA sequence: TGTGCCAGCTCCTGGGGGACGGCTAATGAAAAACTGTTTTTT. Residues: CASSWGTANEKLFF. The gene calls are TRBV18 and TRBJ1-4; tentative D call: TRBD1 (5 bases). Germline V gene data show CDR1 as KGHSH and CDR2 as LQKENI. This CDR3 is 14 amino acids long. Trimming took off 6 bases at V and 3 bases at J, with 11 bases between the two ends.

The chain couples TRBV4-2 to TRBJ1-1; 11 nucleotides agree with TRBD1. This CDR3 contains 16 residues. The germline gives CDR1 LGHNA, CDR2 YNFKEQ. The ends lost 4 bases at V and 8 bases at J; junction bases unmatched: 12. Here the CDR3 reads CASSRPPGQGAEEAFF. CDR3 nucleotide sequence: TGTGCCAGCAGCCGCCCCCCAGGACAGGGGGCTGAAGAAGCTTTCTTT.

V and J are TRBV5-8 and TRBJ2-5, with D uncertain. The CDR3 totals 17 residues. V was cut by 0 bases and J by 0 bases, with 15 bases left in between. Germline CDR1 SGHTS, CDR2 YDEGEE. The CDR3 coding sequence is TGTGCCAGCAGCTTGGGCTCCGGGTCCTCGTACCAAGAGACCCAGTACTTC. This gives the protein CASSLGSGSSYQETQYF.

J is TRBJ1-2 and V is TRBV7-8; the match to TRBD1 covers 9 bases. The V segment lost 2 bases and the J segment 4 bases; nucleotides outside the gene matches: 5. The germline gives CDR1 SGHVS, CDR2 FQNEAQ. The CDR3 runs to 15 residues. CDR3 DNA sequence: TGTGCCAGCAGCTTAATGTTGACAGGGGGCTATGGCTACACCTTC. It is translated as CASSLMLTGGYGYTF.

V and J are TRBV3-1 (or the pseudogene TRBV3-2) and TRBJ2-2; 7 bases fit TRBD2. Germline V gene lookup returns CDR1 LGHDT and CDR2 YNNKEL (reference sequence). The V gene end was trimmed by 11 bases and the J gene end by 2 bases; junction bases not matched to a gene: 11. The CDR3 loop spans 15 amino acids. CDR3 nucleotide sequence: TGTGCCGCTAGATACAGCGGGGACAACACCGGGGAGCTGTTTTTT. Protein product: CAARYSGDNTGELFF.

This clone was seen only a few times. This CDR3 is CASSTDYEQYF. The CDR3 DNA is TGCGCCAGCAGTACAGACTACGAGCAGTACTTC. The chain has TRBV10-1 and TRBJ2-7, with D hard to call. In germline, CDR1 is WNHNN, CDR2 SYGVQD (reference sequence). With 5 bases removed from V and 3 bases from J, the gap between germline ends came to 5 bases. The CDR3 sequence is 11 residues long.

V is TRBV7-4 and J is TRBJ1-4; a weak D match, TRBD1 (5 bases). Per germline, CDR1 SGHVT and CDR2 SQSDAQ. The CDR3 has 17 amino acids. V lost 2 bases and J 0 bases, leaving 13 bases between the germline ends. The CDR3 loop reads CASSLMGQIATNEKLFF. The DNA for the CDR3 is TGTGCCAGCAGCTTAATGGGGCAGATTGCAACTAATGAAAAACTGTTTTTT.

CDR3 in DNA: TGTGCCAGCAGCCAAGAAGCCCCGGGACAGATAAGCAGCAATCAGCCCCAGCATTTT. It translates to CASSQEAPGQISSNQPQHF. The chain combines TRBV14 with TRBJ1-5, with TRBD1 identical over 7 bases. The CDR3 length is 19 residues. Trimming took 0 bases from V and 1 from J; bases not matched to a gene: 12. Looked up from germline, CDR1 is SGHDN and CDR2 is FVKESK. Complete variable domain (other parts from reference TRBV14 and TRBJ1-5): EAGVTQFPSHSVIEKGQTVTLRCDPISGHDNLYWYRRVMGKEIKFLLHFVKESKQDESGMPNNRFLAERTGGTYSTLKVQPAELEDSGVYFCASSQEAPGQISSNQPQHFGDGTRLSIL.

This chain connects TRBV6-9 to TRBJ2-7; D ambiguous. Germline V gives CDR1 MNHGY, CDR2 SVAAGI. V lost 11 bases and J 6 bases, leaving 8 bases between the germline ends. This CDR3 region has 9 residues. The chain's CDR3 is CAGRIEQYF. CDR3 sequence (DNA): TGTGCCGGGCGCATCGAGCAGTACTTC.

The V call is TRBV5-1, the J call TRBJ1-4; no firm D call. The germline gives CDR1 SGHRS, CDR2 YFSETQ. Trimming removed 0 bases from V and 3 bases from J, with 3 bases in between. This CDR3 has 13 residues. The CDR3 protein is CASSLGANEKLFF. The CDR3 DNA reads TGCGCCAGCAGCTTGGGAGCTAATGAAAAACTGTTTTTT.

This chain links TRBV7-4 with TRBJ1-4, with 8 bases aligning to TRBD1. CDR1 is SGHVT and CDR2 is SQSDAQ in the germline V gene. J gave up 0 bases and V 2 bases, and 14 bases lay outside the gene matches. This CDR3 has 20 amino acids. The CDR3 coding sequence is TGTGCCAGCAGCTTAAAGCCGGGACAGGATATCCTTGCAACTAATGAAAAACTGTTTTTT. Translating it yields CASSLKPGQDILATNEKLFF. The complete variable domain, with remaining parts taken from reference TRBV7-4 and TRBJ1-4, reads GAGVSQSPRYKVAKRGRDVALRCDSISGHVTLYWYRQTLGQGSEVLTYSQSDAQRDKSGRPSGRFSAERPERSVSTLKIQRTEQGDSAVYLCASSLKPGQDILATNEKLFFGSGTQLSVL.

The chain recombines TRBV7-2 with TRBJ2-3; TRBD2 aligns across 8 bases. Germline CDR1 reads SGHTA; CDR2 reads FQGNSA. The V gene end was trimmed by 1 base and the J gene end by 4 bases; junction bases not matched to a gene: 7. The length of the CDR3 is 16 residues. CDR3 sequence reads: CASSLGNSGDADTQYF. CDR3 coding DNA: TGTGCCAGCAGCTTAGGTAATAGCGGGGATGCAGATACGCAGTATTTT.

CDR3 coding DNA: TGTGCCAGCAGTTTCGATAGGGTATACAATGAGCAGTTCTTC. Its translation is CASSFDRVYNEQFF. The V and J genes are TRBV27 and TRBJ2-1; D is uncertain. V was cut by 3 bases and J by 4 bases, with 10 bases left in between. Germline V gene lookup returns CDR1 MNHEY and CDR2 SMNVEV (reference sequence). The CDR3 is made up of 14 amino acids.